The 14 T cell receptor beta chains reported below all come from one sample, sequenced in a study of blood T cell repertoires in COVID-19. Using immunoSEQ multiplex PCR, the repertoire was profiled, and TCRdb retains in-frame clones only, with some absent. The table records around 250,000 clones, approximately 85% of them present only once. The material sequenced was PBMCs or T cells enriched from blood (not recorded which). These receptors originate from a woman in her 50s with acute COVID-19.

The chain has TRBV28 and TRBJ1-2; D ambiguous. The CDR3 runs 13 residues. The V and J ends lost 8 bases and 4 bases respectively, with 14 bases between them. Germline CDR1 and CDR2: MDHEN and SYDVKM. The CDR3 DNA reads TGTGCCAGCTCATTAGGAGAATCCTATGGCTACACCTTC. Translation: CASSLGESYGYTF.

As DNA, the CDR3 is TGTGCCAGCTCTCTACAGGGGTTAAGCGGAAACACCATATATTTT. Translating it yields CASSLQGLSGNTIYF. The genes are TRBV18 and TRBJ1-3, with 7 bases matching TRBD1. Germline CDR1 KGHSH, CDR2 LQKENI. The CDR3 extends over 15 amino acids. The J segment lost 4 bases and the V segment lost 6 bases, leaving 9 bases of the junction unmatched.

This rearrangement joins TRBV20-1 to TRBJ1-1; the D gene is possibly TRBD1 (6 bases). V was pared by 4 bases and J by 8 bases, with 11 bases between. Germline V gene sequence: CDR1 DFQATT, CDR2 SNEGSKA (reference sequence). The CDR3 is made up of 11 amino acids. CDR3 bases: TGCAGTGCTATGGAAGGACAGGAAGCTTTCTTT. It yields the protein CSAMEGQEAFF.

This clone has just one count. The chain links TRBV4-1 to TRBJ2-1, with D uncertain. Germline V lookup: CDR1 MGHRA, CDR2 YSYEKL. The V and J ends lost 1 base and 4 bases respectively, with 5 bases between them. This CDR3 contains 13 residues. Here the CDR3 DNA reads TGCGCCAGCAGCCAAGGGGCGTACAATGAGCAGTTCTTC. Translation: CASSQGAYNEQFF.

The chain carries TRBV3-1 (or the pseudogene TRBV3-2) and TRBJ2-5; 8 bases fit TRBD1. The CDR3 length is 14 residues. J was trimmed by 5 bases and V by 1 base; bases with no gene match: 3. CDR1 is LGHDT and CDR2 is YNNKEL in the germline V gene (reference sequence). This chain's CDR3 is CASSQAGGMETQYF. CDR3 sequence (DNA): TGTGCCAGCAGCCAAGCAGGGGGCATGGAGACCCAGTACTTC.

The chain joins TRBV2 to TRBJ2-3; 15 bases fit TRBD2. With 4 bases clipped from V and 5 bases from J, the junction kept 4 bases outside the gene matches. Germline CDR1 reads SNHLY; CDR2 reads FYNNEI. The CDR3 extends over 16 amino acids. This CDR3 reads CASSGGLAGGRDTQYF. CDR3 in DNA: TGTGCCAGCAGTGGGGGACTAGCGGGGGGTAGAGATACGCAGTATTTT.

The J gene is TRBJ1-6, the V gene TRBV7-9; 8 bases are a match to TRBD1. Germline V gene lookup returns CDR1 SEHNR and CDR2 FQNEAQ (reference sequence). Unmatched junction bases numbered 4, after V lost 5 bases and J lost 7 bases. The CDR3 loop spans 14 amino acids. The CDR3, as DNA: TGTGCCAGCAGCCGTCGACAGGGGAATTCACCCCTCCACTTT. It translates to CASSRRQGNSPLHF.

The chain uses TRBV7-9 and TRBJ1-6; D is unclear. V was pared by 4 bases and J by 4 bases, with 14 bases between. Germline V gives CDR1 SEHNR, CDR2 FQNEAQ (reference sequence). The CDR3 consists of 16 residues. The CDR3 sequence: CASSSKRSLYNSPLHF. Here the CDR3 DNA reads TGTGCCAGCAGCTCGAAGCGGTCACTGTATAATTCACCCCTCCACTTT.

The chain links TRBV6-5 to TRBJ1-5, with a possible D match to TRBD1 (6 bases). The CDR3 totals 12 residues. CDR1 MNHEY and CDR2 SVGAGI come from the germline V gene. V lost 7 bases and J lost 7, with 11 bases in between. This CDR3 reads CASTRGEQPQHF. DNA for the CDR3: TGTGCCAGCACCAGGGGCGAGCAGCCCCAGCATTTT.

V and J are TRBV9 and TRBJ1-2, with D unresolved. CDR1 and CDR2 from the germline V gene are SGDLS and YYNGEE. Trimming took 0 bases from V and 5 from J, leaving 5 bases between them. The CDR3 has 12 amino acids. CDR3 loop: CASSVAQYGYTF. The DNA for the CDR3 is TGTGCCAGCAGCGTAGCCCAGTATGGCTACACCTTC. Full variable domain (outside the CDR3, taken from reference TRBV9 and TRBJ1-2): DSGVTQTPKHLITATGQRVTLRCSPRSGDLSVYWYQQSLDQGLQFLIQYYNGEERAKGNILERFSAQQFPDLHSELNLSSLELGDSALYFCASSVAQYGYTFGSGTRLTVV.

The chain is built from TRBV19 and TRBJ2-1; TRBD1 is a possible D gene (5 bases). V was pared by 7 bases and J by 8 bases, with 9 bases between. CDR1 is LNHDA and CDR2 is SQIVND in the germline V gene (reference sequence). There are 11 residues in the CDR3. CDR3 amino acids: CASKRGDEQFF. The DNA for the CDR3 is TGTGCCAGTAAAAGGGGCGATGAGCAGTTCTTC.

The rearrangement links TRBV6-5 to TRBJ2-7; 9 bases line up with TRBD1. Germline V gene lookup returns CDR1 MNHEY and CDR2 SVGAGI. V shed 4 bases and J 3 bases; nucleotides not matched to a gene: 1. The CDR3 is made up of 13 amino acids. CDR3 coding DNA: TGTGCCAGCAGTTGGACAGGGGACTACGAGCAGTACTTC. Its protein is CASSWTGDYEQYF.

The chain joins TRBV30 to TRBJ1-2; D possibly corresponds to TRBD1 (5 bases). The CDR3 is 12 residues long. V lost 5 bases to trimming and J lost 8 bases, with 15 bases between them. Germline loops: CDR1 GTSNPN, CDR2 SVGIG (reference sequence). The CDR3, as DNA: TGTGCCTGGGATGACAGTCAAATCGGCTACACCTTC. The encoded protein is CAWDDSQIGYTF.

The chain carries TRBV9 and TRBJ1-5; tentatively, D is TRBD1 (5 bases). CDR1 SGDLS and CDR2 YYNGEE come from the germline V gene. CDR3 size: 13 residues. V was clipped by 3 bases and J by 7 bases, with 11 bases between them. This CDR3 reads CASSAGEGQPQHF. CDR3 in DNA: TGTGCCAGCAGCGCGGGGGAAGGACAGCCCCAGCATTTT.